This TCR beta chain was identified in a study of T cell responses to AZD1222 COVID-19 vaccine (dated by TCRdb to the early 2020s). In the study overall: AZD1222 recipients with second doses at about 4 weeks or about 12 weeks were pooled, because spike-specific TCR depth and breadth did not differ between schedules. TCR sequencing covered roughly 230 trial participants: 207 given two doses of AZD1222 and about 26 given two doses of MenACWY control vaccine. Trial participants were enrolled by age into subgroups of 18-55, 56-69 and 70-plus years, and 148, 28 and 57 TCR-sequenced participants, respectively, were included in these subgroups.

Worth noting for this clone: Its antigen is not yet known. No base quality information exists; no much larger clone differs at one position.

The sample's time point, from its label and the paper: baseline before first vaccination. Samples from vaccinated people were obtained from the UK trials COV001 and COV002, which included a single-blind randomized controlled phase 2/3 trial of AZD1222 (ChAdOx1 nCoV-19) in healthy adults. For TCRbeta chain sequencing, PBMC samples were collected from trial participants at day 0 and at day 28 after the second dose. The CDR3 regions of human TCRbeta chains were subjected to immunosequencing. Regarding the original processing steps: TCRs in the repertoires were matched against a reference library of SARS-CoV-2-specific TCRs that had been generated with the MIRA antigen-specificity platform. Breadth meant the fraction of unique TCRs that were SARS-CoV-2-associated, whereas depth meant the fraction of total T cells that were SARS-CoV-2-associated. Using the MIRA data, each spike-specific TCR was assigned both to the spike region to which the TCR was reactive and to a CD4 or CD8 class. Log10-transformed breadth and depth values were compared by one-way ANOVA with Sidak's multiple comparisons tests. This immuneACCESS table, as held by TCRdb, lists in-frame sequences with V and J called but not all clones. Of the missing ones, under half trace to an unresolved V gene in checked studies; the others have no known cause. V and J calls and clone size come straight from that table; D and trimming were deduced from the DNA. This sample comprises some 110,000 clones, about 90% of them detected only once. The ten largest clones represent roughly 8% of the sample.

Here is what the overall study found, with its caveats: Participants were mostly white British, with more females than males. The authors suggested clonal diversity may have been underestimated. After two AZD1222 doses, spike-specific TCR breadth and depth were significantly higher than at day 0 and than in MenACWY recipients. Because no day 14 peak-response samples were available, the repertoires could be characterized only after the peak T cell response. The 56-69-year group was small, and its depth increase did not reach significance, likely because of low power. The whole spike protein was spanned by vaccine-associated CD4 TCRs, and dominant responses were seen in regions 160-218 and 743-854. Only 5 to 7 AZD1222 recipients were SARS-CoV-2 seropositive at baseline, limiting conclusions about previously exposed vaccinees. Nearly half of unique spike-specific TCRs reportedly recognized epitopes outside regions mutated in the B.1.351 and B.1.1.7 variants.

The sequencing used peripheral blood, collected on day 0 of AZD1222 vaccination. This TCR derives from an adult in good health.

The DNA is as follows: TGTGCCAGCATTTCGACGCGGGGGCTCAATGAGCAGTTCTTC. It translates as CASISTRGLNEQFF. Recombination linked TRBV2 to TRBJ2-1; TRBD2 is a weak D gene call, 7 bases matching. Relative to germline, V is 7 bases shorter and J is 6 bases shorter, with 16 bases between their ends. The CDR3 covers 14 residues, taking in both the cysteine and the phenylalanine. Only the CDR3 DNA stays, 42 bases, in frame from base 1. CDR1 is given as SNHLY and CDR2 as FYNNEI, both from the germline V gene.